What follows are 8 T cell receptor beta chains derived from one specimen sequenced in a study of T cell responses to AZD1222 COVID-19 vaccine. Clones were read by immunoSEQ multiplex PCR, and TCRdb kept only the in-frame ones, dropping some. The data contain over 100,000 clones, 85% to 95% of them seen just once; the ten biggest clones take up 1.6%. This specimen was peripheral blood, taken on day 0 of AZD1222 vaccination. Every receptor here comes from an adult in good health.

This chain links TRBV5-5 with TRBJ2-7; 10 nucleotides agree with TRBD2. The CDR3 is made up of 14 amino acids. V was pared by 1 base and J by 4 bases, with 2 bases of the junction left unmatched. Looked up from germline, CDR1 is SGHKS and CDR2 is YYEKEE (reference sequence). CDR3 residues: CASSLLAGDYEQYF. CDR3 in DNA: TGTGCCAGCAGCTTGCTAGCGGGGGATTACGAGCAGTACTTC.

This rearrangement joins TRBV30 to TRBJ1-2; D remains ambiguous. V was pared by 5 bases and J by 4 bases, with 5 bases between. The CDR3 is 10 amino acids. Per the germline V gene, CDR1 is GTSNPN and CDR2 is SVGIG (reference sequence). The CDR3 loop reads CAWGVYGYTF. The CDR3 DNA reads TGTGCCTGGGGAGTCTATGGCTACACCTTC.

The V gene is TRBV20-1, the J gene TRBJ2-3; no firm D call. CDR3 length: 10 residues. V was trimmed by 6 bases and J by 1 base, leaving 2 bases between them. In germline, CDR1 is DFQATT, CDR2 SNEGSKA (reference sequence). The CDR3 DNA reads TGCAGTGCCCGCACAGATACGCAGTATTTT. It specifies CSARTDTQYF.

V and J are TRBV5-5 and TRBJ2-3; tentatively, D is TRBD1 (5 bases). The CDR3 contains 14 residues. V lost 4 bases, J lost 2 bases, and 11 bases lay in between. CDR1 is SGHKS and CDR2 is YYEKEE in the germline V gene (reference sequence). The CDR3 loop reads CASSPETATDTQYF. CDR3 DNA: TGTGCCAGCAGCCCTGAGACAGCCACAGATACGCAGTATTTT.

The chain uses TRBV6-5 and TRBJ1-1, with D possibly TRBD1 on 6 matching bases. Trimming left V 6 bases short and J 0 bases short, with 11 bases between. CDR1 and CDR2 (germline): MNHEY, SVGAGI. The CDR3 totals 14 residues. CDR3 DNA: TGTGCCAGCAGAGTGGGGGGCTTGAACACTGAAGCTTTCTTT. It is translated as CASRVGGLNTEAFF.

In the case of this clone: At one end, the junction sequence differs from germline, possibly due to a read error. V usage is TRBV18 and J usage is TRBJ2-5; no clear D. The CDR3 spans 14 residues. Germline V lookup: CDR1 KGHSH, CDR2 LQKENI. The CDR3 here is CASSPLPNEETQYF. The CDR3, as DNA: TGTGCCAGTTCACCATTACCAAATGAAGAGACCCAGTACTTC.

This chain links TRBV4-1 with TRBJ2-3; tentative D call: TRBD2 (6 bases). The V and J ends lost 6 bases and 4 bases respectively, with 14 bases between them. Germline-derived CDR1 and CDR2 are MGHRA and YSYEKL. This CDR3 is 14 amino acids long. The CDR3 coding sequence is TGCGCCAGCAGTCTCGGAGGGCTCCCAGATACGCAGTATTTT. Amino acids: CASSLGGLPDTQYF.

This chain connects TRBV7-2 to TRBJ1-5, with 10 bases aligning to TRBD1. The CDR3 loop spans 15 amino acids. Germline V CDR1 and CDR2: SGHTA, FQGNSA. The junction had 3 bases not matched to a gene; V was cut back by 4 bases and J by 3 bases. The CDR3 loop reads CASSSDRGHNQPQHF. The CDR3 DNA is TGTGCCAGCAGCTCAGACAGGGGGCACAATCAGCCCCAGCATTTT.